This TCR beta chain was found in a study of T cell repertoires in cytomegalovirus infection. The CDR3 length is 14 residues. Germline CDR1 and CDR2: SGHTA and FQGNSA. Trimming at V came to 2 bases and at J to 9 bases, leaving 4 bases not matched to a gene. From the reads, TCRdb called clonotypes with MiXCR, one entry per CDR3 protein. Seen here are around 300,000 distinct CDR3 sequences, roughly 23% observed once, and the top ten hold approximately 13%. The sample was PBMCs. The rearrangement uses TRBV7-2 and TRBJ2-1; TRBD2 aligns across 10 bases. The origin of this receptor is a human donor in good health (CMV status not recorded). Some clones in this sample may be carry-over from other donors' samples. The CDR3 loop is CASSLSSGSIEQFF. As DNA, the CDR3 is TGTGCCAGCAGCTTATCTAGCGGGAGTATTGAGCAGTTCTTC.